One T cell receptor beta chain is described in this entry. Between the trimmed V and J ends, which lost 4 bases and 1 base, there was a span of 11 bases. The CDR3 runs to 14 residues. Germline CDR1 reads SGHTS; CDR2 reads YDEGEE. This specimen belongs to a study of T cells after yellow fever vaccination. By 5'RACE template switching, TCR cDNA was produced, with a universal primer site and UMIs added in the process. Each CDR3 protein is one row after TCRdb ran MiXCR on the 5' RACE reads. The table has more than 350,000 distinct CDR3 sequences, more than 9% seen once. The starting material was PBMCs, obtained on the day of the first yellow fever vaccination. This chain links TRBV5-8 with TRBJ1-1; no clear D. The receptor comes from a man younger than 35 who received the YFV17D yellow fever vaccine. CDR3 in amino acids: CASSPEWGNTEAFF. CDR3 bases: TGTGCCAGCAGCCCCGAATGGGGGAACACTGAAGCTTTCTTT.